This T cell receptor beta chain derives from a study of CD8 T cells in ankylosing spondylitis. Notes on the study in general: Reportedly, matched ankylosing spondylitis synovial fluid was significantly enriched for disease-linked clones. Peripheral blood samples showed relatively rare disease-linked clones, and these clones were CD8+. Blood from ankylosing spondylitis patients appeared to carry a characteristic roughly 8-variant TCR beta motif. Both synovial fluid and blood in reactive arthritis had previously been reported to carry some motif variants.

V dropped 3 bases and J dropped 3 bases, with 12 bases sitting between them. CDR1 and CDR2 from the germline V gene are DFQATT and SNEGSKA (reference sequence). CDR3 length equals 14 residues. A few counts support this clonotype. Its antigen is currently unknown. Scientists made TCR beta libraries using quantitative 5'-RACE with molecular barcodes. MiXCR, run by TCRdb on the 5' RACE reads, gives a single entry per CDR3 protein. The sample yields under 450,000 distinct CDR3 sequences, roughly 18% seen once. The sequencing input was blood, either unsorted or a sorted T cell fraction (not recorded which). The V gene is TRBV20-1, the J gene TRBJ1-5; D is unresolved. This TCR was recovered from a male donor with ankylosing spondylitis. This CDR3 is CSASVGFDNQPQHF. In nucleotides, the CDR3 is TGCAGTGCTAGTGTGGGCTTTGACAATCAGCCCCAGCATTTT.